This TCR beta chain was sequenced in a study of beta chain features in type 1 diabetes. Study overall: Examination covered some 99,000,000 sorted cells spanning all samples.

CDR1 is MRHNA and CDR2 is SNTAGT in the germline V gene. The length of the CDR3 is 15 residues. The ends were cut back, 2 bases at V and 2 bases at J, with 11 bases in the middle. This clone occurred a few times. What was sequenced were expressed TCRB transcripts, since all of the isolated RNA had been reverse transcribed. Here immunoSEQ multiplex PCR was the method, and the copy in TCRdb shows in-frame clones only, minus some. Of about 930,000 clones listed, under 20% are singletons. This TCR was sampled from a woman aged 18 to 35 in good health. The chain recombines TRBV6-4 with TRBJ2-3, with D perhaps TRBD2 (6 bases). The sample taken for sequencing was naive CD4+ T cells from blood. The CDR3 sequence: CASSDGSGTTDTQYF. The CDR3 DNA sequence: TGTGCCAGCAGTGACGGTAGCGGCACCACAGATACGCAGTATTTT.